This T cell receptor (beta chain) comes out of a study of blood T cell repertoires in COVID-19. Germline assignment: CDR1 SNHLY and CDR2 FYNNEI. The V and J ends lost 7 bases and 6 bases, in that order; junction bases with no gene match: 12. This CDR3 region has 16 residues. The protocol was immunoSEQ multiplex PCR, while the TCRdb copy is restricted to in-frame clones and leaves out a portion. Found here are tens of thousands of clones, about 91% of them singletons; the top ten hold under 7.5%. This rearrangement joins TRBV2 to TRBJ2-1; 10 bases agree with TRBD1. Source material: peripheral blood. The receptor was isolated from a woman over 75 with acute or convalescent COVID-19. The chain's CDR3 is CASTGTGDLVGNEQFF. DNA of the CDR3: TGTGCCAGCACCGGGACAGGGGACCTCGTGGGCAATGAGCAGTTCTTC.